This passage covers 32 T cell receptor beta chains from one sample sequenced in a study of CD8+CD57+ T cells in acquired aplastic anemia. Genomic DNA provided the template from which TCR beta VDJ and CDR3 profiles were obtained. MiXCR was run by TCRdb on the reads, yielding one entry per CDR3 protein. The table records about 190,000 distinct CDR3 sequences, roughly half of them present only once. Sequenced input: sorted CD4+, CD8+, or CD8+CD57+ T cells (not recorded which) from PBMCs. The receptor source for this set is a human donor in good health, serving as a control.

This clonotype has a handful of counts. The rearrangement uses TRBV29-1 and TRBJ2-7; a weak D match, TRBD2 (7 bases). This CDR3 contains 13 residues. V was trimmed by 3 bases and J by 3 bases, leaving 12 bases between them. Germline-derived CDR1 and CDR2 are SQVTM and ANQGSEA. CDR3 region: CSVDAGAGYEQYF. In DNA form, the CDR3 reads TGCAGCGTTGATGCGGGGGCCGGCTACGAGCAGTACTTC.

The chain couples TRBV24-1 to TRBJ2-3; 11 bases match TRBD1. The V and J ends lost 3 bases and 3 bases, in that order; junction bases with no gene match: 4. This CDR3 comprises 16 residues. Looked up from germline, CDR1 is KGHDR and CDR2 is SFDVKD. This chain's CDR3 is CATSDPGTGGTDTQYF. The CDR3 nucleotides are TGTGCCACCAGTGATCCGGGGACAGGGGGTACAGATACGCAGTATTTT.

The chain is built from TRBV29-1 and TRBJ2-1; 8 bases agree with TRBD1. This CDR3 has 14 amino acids. CDR1 is SQVTM, CDR2 ANQGSEA, per germline. With 5 bases clipped from V and 4 bases from J, the junction kept 7 bases outside the gene matches. The CDR3 nucleotides are TGCAGCGTTCTAGGGACAGGAGCTTACAATGAGCAGTTCTTC. It specifies CSVLGTGAYNEQFF.

This clonotype was observed at least ten times. V is TRBV19 and J is TRBJ2-7; 10 bases match TRBD1. This CDR3 has 15 amino acids. CDR1 and CDR2 (germline): LNHDA, SQIVND (reference sequence). After removal of 3 bases from V and 0 bases from J, the junction contained 2 bases not matched to a gene. The CDR3 reads CASSIGTGVSYEQYF. In DNA, the CDR3 is TGTGCCAGTAGTATCGGGACAGGGGTCTCCTACGAGCAGTACTTC.

The chain employs TRBV19 and TRBJ2-1; no reliable D call. The germline V and J ends were trimmed by 1 base and 3 bases, with 10 bases remaining between them. The germline V gene has CDR1 LNHDA and CDR2 SQIVND (reference sequence). The CDR3 runs 15 residues. The CDR3 DNA is TGTGCCAGTAGTATAGGTAGACCAGGCTACAATGAGCAGTTCTTC. Translated, it gives CASSIGRPGYNEQFF.

This clonotype showed up many times. The rearrangement joins TRBV20-1 to TRBJ2-3; TRBD2 matches at 8 bases. The ends lost 0 bases at V and 2 bases at J; junction bases unmatched: 16. Germline loops: CDR1 DFQATT, CDR2 SNEGSKA (reference sequence). The CDR3 is 19 residues long. CDR3 sequence reads: CSARDSSAGGQPTTDTQYF. The CDR3 DNA reads as TGCAGTGCTAGAGATTCATCGGCGGGGGGACAACCCACCACAGATACGCAGTATTTT.

V usage is TRBV5-1 and J usage is TRBJ1-2; no clear D gene. CDR1 is SGHRS, CDR2 YFSETQ, per germline. The CDR3 consists of 14 residues. Trimming removed 1 base at V and 6 bases at J, with 13 bases between. The CDR3: CASSLFPQNDGYTF. In DNA form, the CDR3 reads TGCGCCAGCAGCTTGTTCCCACAGAATGATGGCTACACCTTC. Looking up the rest from reference TRBV5-1 and TRBJ1-2 gives the full variable domain: KAGVTQTPRYLIKTRGQQVTLSCSPISGHRSVSWYQQTPGQGLQFLFEYFSETQRNKGNFPGRFSGRQFSNSRSEMNVSTLELGDSALYLCASSLFPQNDGYTFGSGTRLTVV.

This clonotype was seen only a few times. The chain links TRBV7-2 to TRBJ2-5; 9 nucleotides match TRBD1. Germline trimming cut 5 bases from V and 2 bases from J; bases unmatched to any gene: 6. This CDR3 is built from 15 residues. The germline CDR1 and CDR2 sequences are SGHTA and FQGNSA. The CDR3 nucleotides are TGTGCCAGCAGCAATGGACAGGGGTCTCAAGAGACCCAGTACTTC. Its translation is CASSNGQGSQETQYF.

There are many counts of this clonotype. The chain has TRBV5-8 and TRBJ1-1; maybe TRBD1 (5 bases). The length of the CDR3 is 15 residues. The V end lost 3 bases, the J end lost 11 bases, and 23 bases lay between the germline ends. Germline CDR1 reads SGHTS; CDR2 reads YDEGEE. The CDR3 coding sequence is TGTGCCAGCAGCTCCCCGAACTCGCAGGGCACTGGGGCTTTCTTT. Translated, it gives CASSSPNSQGTGAFF.

This sequence joins TRBV4-1 and TRBJ1-1, with 11 bases matching TRBD1. Looked up from germline, CDR1 is MGHRA and CDR2 is YSYEKL. The V and J ends lost 3 bases and 6 bases, in that order; junction bases with no gene match: 3. This CDR3 has 14 residues. CDR3 region: CASSQPGQGAEAFF. CDR3 sequence (DNA): TGCGCCAGCAGCCAGCCGGGACAGGGGGCTGAAGCTTTCTTT.

This clonotype was counted at least ten times. This rearrangement joins TRBV5-1 to TRBJ1-2, with TRBD1 as a possible D gene (5 bases). Germline CDR1 and CDR2: SGHRS and YFSETQ. The CDR3 covers 17 residues. Trimming took off 0 bases at V and 1 base at J, with 16 bases between the two ends. The DNA for the CDR3 is TGCGCCAGCAGCTTGGACCCCGAGGGGCCTCATAACTATGGCTACACCTTC. Its translation: CASSLDPEGPHNYGYTF.

V gene TRBV7-2 combines with J gene TRBJ1-1, with D possibly matching TRBD1 (5 bases). Germline-derived CDR1 and CDR2 are SGHTA and FQGNSA. V lost 3 bases, J lost 11 bases, and 10 bases lay in between. The CDR3 contains 11 residues. This CDR3 is CASSLAGLAFF. In DNA, the CDR3 is TGTGCCAGCAGCTTGGCAGGGTTGGCTTTCTTT.

The chain uses TRBV7-8 and TRBJ2-2; D gene ambiguous. The CDR3 is made up of 13 amino acids. The V gene's germline CDR1 is SGHVS and CDR2 FQNEAQ. The V end was cut by 3 bases, the J end by 3 bases, with 5 bases between. CDR3 residues: CASSFFYTGELFF. Here the CDR3 DNA reads TGTGCCAGCAGCTTTTTTTACACCGGGGAGCTGTTTTTT.

The chain uses TRBV29-1 and TRBJ2-1; a weak D match, TRBD1 (5 bases). From germline, CDR1 is SQVTM and CDR2 ANQGSEA. V was clipped by 0 bases and J by 10 bases, with 7 bases between them. The CDR3 length is 11 residues. This CDR3 reads CSVEDPGEQFF. CDR3 bases: TGCAGCGTTGAAGATCCAGGGGAGCAGTTCTTC.

J is TRBJ2-3 and V is TRBV15; 9 bases align to TRBD2. This CDR3 region has 18 residues. Germline V lookup: CDR1 LNHNV, CDR2 YYDKDF (reference sequence). V gave up 6 bases and J gave up 6 bases; unmatched junction bases: 19. CDR3 region: CATSDPVTSGNKWDTQYF. Written as DNA, the CDR3 is TGTGCCACCAGTGACCCAGTGACTAGCGGTAACAAATGGGATACGCAGTATTTT.

This clonotype came up many times. This rearrangement joins TRBV12-3 or TRBV12-4 to TRBJ1-6; weak D call: TRBD1 (6 bases). The CDR3 loop spans 19 amino acids. Deletions cut 5 bases from V and 6 bases from J, with 26 bases between. For the CDR3, the DNA is TGTGCCAGCAGTAATTTATTTCCTACAGGGTTTGGAATTAATTCACCCCTCCACTTT. This encodes CASSNLFPTGFGINSPLHF.

The chain couples TRBV7-9 to TRBJ2-1; 9 nucleotides align to TRBD1. The length of the CDR3 is 15 residues. The junction had 6 bases not matched to a gene; V was cut back by 4 bases and J by 5 bases. CDR1 is SEHNR, CDR2 FQNEAQ, per germline (reference sequence). CDR3 amino acids: CASSSVGQGNNEQFF. The CDR3 DNA sequence: TGTGCCAGCAGCTCAGTGGGACAGGGAAACAATGAGCAGTTCTTC.

In regard to this clonotype: Sequence at one end of the junction differs from germline and may be a read error. The V and J genes are TRBV7-9 and TRBJ2-3; D is ambiguous. Germline assignment: CDR1 SEHNR and CDR2 FQNEAQ (reference sequence). The CDR3 is made up of 15 amino acids. In DNA, the CDR3 is TGTGCCAGCAACTTAGTCGAAGGGTATACAGATACGCAGTATTTT. The encoded protein is CASNLVEGYTDTQYF.

This clonotype was seen at least ten times. One junction end does not reproduce the germline sequence, and a read error may be involved. The J gene is TRBJ2-7, the V gene TRBV7-2, with TRBD1 identical over 10 bases. The germline V gene has CDR1 SGHTA and CDR2 FQGNSA. This CDR3 has 15 amino acids. Written as DNA, the CDR3 is TGTGCCAGCAGCCTAGCCCCGACAGGGGGCCACGAGCAGTACTTC. Translated: CASSLAPTGGHEQYF.

CDR3 coding DNA: TGTGCCACGTTACTCTGGTGCTCCGGGGACGTC. This sequence encodes CATLLWCSGDV. The V gene is TRBV24-1, the J gene TRBJ2-7, with TRBD2 as a possible D gene (5 bases). The CDR3 totals 11 residues. The V gene's germline CDR1 is KGHDR and CDR2 SFDVKD.

This chain uses TRBV2 with TRBJ1-2, with 10 bases lining up with TRBD1. After removal of 6 bases from V and 8 bases from J, the junction contained 9 bases not matched to a gene. The CDR3 has 14 amino acids. Germline V gives CDR1 SNHLY, CDR2 FYNNEI. The CDR3 DNA sequence: TGTGCCAGCAGCGTTCCGGGACAGGGGTTCGGCTACACCTTC. The encoded protein is CASSVPGQGFGYTF.

The chain recombines TRBV19 with TRBJ2-5; 10 bases fit TRBD2. The CDR3 runs to 15 residues. Trimming removed 5 bases from V and 3 bases from J; junction bases left unmatched: 6. Germline CDR1 reads LNHDA; CDR2 reads SQIVND (reference sequence). CDR3 region: CASSHPSGGKETQYF. CDR3 sequence (DNA): TGTGCCAGTAGTCATCCTAGCGGGGGAAAAGAGACCCAGTACTTC.

This chain connects TRBV15 to TRBJ2-2; 12 bases line up with TRBD1. Losses at the gene ends were 0 bases for V and 4 bases for J; bases not matched to a gene: 9. Germline V lookup: CDR1 LNHNV, CDR2 YYDKDF (reference sequence). The CDR3 is 19 residues long. The CDR3: CATSREAPGQGASTGELFF. CDR3 sequence (DNA): TGTGCCACCAGCAGAGAGGCTCCGGGACAGGGGGCGAGCACCGGGGAGCTGTTTTTT. Based on the CDR3 plus reference TRBV15 and TRBJ2-2, the full variable domain is DAMVIQNPRYQVTQFGKPVTLSCSQTLNHNVMYWYQQKSSQAPKLLFHYYDKDFNNEADTPDNFQSRRPNTSFCFLDIRSPGLGDTAMYLCATSREAPGQGASTGELFFGEGSRLTVL.

The genes are TRBV18 and TRBJ1-1; D may be TRBD1 (6 bases). Per the germline V gene, CDR1 is KGHSH and CDR2 is LQKENI. CDR3 size: 13 residues. Trimming left V 4 bases short and J 8 bases short, with 14 bases between. CDR3 region: CASSQTQGTEAFF. CDR3 bases: TGTGCCAGCTCACAAACACAGGGAACCGAAGCTTTCTTT.

Concerning this clonotype itself: Just one base apart from a much larger clone, this may be a read error. The J gene is TRBJ1-1, the V gene TRBV6-5; D ambiguous. Trimming took 5 bases from V and 0 from J, leaving 10 bases between them. This CDR3 spans 14 amino acids. Germline V gene data show CDR1 as MNHEY and CDR2 as SVGAGI. The CDR3 protein is CASSEAPLNTEAFF. The CDR3 nucleotides read TGTGCCAGCAGTGAAGCCCCTCTGAACACTGAAGCTTTCTTT.

The CDR3 bases are TGTGCCAGCAGCATCCCCGGGACTAGCGGGGGGGTCACGTACAATGAGCAGTTCTTC. Amino acid sequence: CASSIPGTSGGVTYNEQFF. The V gene is TRBV7-8, the J gene TRBJ2-1, with 16 positions matching TRBD2. Per the germline V gene, CDR1 is SGHVS and CDR2 is FQNEAQ. The V and J ends lost 5 bases and 4 bases, in that order; junction bases with no gene match: 11. The CDR3 is made up of 19 amino acids.

The table lists this clonotype with a few counts. V gene TRBV10-3 combines with J gene TRBJ1-1, with D perhaps TRBD1 (6 bases). Germline V lookup: CDR1 ENHRY, CDR2 SYGVKD. The CDR3 runs to 13 residues. V shed 10 bases and J shed 5 bases, with 17 bases lying between them. The CDR3 reads CASPGEGVTEAFF. The DNA of the CDR3 is TGTGCCAGCCCCGGAGAGGGGGTTACTGAAGCTTTCTTT.

CDR3 in DNA: TGTGCCAGTAGTAAGGGGACAGGGGACAATGAGCAGTTCTTC. Its protein product is CASSKGTGDNEQFF. The rearrangement joins TRBV19 to TRBJ2-1; 10 bases are a match to TRBD1. The length of the CDR3 is 14 residues. The V gene end was trimmed by 4 bases and the J gene end by 5 bases; junction bases not matched to a gene: 2. Germline CDR1 and CDR2: LNHDA and SQIVND (reference sequence). Full variable domain (remainder filled in from reference TRBV19 and TRBJ2-1): DGGITQSPKYLFRKEGQNVTLSCEQNLNHDAMYWYRQDPGQGLRLIYYSQIVNDFQKGDIAEGYSVSREKKESFPLTVTSAQKNPTAFYLCASSKGTGDNEQFFGPGTRLTVL.

Ten or more counts support this clonotype. This chain uses TRBV20-1 with TRBJ1-1; D is ambiguous. Germline loops: CDR1 DFQATT, CDR2 SNEGSKA (reference sequence). The CDR3 has 13 residues. The ends were cut back, 6 bases at V and 0 bases at J, with 11 bases in the middle. The CDR3 sequence: CSALAPLNTEAFF. The CDR3 DNA is TGCAGTGCCCTAGCCCCACTGAACACTGAAGCTTTCTTT.

This clonotype was observed a few times. The junction shows a germline mismatch at one end, possibly a read error. The genes are TRBV7-7 and TRBJ2-5; D possibly corresponds to TRBD2 (6 bases). CDR3 length equals 12 residues. Germline loops: CDR1 SSHAT, CDR2 FNYEAQ (reference sequence). CDR3 DNA: TGTGCTAGCAGTTTGGGGCGGGGGACCCAGTACTTC. This codes for CASSLGRGTQYF.

Details on this clonotype: Sequence at one end of the junction differs from germline and may be a read error. This rearrangement joins TRBV7-7 to TRBJ2-3; D gene uncertain. The germline gives CDR1 SSHAT, CDR2 FNYEAQ (reference sequence). The CDR3 loop spans 12 amino acids. CDR3 region: CASSRSQGTQYF. DNA for the CDR3: TGTGCTAGCAGCCGCAGTCAAGGGACGCAGTATTTT.

The CDR3 loop is CASSQERESTYEQYF. For the CDR3, the DNA is TGCGCCAGCAGCCAAGAGCGGGAGTCAACCTACGAGCAGTACTTC. The chain is built from TRBV4-1 and TRBJ2-7, with TRBD2 matching 7 bases. The CDR3 covers 15 residues. CDR1 is MGHRA, CDR2 YSYEKL, per germline. The V segment lost 0 bases and the J segment 2 bases; nucleotides outside the gene matches: 4.